This T cell receptor beta chain was obtained from a study of technical replicates of blood from a few donors. This CDR3 spans 15 amino acids. V was clipped by 2 bases and J by 3 bases, with 12 bases between them. Germline assignment: CDR1 SGHNT and CDR2 YYREEE (reference sequence). Profiled with immunoSEQ multiplex PCR; TCRdb holds only in-frame clones, not every one. The table has some 74,000 clones, 80% to 95% seen once. This TCR was recovered from a human donor in good health. The chain recombines TRBV5-4 with TRBJ2-1; D is ambiguous. The sample consisted of T cells isolated from PBMCs. The CDR3 spells CASSLSGVLYNEQFF. In DNA, the CDR3 is TGTGCCAGCAGCTTATCCGGAGTCCTCTACAATGAGCAGTTCTTC. Drawing the rest from reference TRBV5-4 and TRBJ2-1, the complete variable domain is ETGVTQSPTHLIKTRGQQVTLRCSSQSGHNTVSWYQQALGQGPQFIFQYYREEENGRGNFPPRFSGLQFPNYSSELNVNALELDDSALYLCASSLSGVLYNEQFFGPGTRLTVL.